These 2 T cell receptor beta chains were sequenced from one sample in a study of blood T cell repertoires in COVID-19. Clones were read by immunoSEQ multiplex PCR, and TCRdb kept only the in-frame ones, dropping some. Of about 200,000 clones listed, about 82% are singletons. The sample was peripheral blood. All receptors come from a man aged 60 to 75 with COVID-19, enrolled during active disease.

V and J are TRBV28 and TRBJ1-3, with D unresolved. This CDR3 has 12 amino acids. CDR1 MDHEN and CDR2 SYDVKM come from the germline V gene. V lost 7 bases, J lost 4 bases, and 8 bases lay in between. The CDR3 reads CASISRGNTIYF. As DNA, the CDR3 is TGTGCCAGCATCTCGAGAGGAAACACCATATATTTT.

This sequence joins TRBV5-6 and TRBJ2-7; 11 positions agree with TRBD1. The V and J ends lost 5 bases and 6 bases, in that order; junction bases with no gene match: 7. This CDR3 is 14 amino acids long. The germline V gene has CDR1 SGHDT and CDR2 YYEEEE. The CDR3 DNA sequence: TGTGCCAGCAGGGCGGGGACAGGGGGGCTCGAGCAGTACTTC. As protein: CASRAGTGGLEQYF. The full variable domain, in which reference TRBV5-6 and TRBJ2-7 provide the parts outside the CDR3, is DAGVTQSPTHLIKTRGQQVTLRCSPKSGHDTVSWYQQALGQGPQFIFQYYEEEERQRGNFPDRFSGHQFPNYSSELNVNALLLGDSALYLCASRAGTGGLEQYFGPGTRLTVT.